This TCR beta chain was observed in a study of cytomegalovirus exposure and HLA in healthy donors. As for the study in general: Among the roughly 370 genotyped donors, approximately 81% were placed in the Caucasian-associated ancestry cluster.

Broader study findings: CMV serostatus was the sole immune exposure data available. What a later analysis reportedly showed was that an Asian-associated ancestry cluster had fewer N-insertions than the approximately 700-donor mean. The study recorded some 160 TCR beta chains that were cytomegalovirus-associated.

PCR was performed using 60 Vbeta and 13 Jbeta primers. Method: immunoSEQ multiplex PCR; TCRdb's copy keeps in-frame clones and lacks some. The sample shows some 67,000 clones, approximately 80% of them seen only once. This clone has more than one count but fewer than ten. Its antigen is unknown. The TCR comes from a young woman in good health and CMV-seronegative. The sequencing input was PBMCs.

The CDR3 loop reads CASSSRGSGNTIYF. CDR3 coding DNA: TGTGCCAGCAGTAGTAGGGGCTCTGGAAACACCATATATTTT. The chain joins TRBV5-6 to TRBJ1-3; perhaps TRBD1 as D (5 bases). The CDR3 spans 14 residues. Germline V lookup: CDR1 SGHDT, CDR2 YYEEEE. V was cut by 5 bases and J by 0 bases, with 9 bases left in between.